The rows below give T cell receptor beta chains drawn from one sample of a study of T cell repertoires in cytomegalovirus infection. These receptors have no identified antigens. In TCRdb, the reads were re-called with MiXCR into one record per CDR3 protein. The sample has around 800,000 distinct CDR3 sequences, roughly 33% seen once. Specimen: cultured CD8+ T cells from PBMCs, collected from culture after CMV antigen stimulation. Source of these receptors: a human donor in good health (CMV status not recorded). Some clones in this sample may be carry-over from other donors' samples. Both conserved end residues are part of each CDR3. The order of the fields is clone size, D gene, V gene, J gene, CDR3 protein, CDR3 DNA. The D gene is left open where the match is weak. Expanded clones are given a class, and other clones once, few, many or no size at all.

many,-,TRBV7-8,TRBJ1-1,CASSLRGGIETEAFF,TGTGCCAGCAGCTTACGAGGAGGGATAGAAACTGAAGCTTTCTTT
many,TRBD2,TRBV7-8,TRBJ2-2,CASSWGLAVLKVDTGELFF,TGTGCCAGCAGCTGGGGACTAGCGGTCTTAAAGGTAGACACCGGGGAGCTGTTTTTT
-,TRBD1,TRBV7-2,TRBJ1-6,CASTNNRGPYNSPLHF,TGTGCCAGCACTAATAACAGGGGCCCCTATAATTCACCCCTCCACTTT
-,-,TRBV2,TRBJ2-7,CASSEIGTGTYEQYF,TGTGCCAGCAGTGAAATTGGAACGGGAACCTACGAGCAGTACTTC
many,-,TRBV10-2,TRBJ2-2,CASSESEGYYTGELFF,TGCGCCAGCAGTGAGTCGGAGGGATACTACACCGGGGAGCTGTTTTTT
few,TRBD2,TRBV7-8,TRBJ2-3,CASSSLGGIDTQYF,TGTGCCAGCAGCTCCCTGGGGGGGATAGATACGCAGTATTTT
-,-,TRBV6-5,TRBJ2-3,CASSPRDLTSTDTQYF,TGTGCCAGCAGTCCCAGGGACTTAACTAGCACAGATACGCAGTATTTT
many,-,TRBV7-8,TRBJ2-6,CASSLWTGLSSGANVLTF,TGTGCCAGCAGCCTTTGGACGGGATTAAGCTCTGGGGCCAACGTCCTGACTTTC
few,-,TRBV12-3/TRBV12-4,TRBJ2-7,CASSPRGSHEQYF,TGTGCCAGCAGTCCCCGTGGTTCCCACGAGCAGTACTTC
-,TRBD1,TRBV4-1,TRBJ1-2,CASSQDQGQIYGYTF,TGCGCCAGCAGCCAAGATCAGGGACAGATATATGGCTACACCTTC